These T cell receptor beta chains were read from a single sample in a study of shared clonotypes between healthy human individuals. TCRdb's table, derived via immunoSEQ multiplex PCR, lists solely in-frame clones and lacks some. The data hold over 2,000,000 clones, with 80% to 95% observed a single time. Sequenced: naive CD8+ T cells from PBMCs. The origin of the receptors is a man younger than 35 in good health. Some clones in this sample may be carry-over from other donors' samples. CDR3s include the opening cysteine and the closing phenylalanine or tryptophan. A D gene is named only where the DNA matches it firmly. Clone sizes are given selectively: once, few, many, or a class where the clone is expanded.

size | length | J | D | V | CDR3 | DNA
once | 16 | TRBJ2-1 | TRBD2 | TRBV27 | CASSLSTVLAGIEQFF | TGTGCCAGCAGTTTATCGACGGTGCTAGCGGGAATAGAGCAGTTCTTC
- | 13 | TRBJ2-2 | - | TRBV9 | CASSPRSIGELFF | TGTGCCAGCAGCCCCCGAAGCATAGGGGAGCTGTTTTTT
- | 14 | TRBJ1-1 | - | TRBV27 | CASSWGQANTEAFF | TGTGCCAGCAGTTGGGGGCAGGCAAACACTGAAGCTTTCTTT
- | 11 | TRBJ2-1 | - | TRBV7-9 | CASSPMATQFF | TGTGCCAGCAGCCCGATGGCTACGCAGTTCTTC
- | 12 | TRBJ1-5 | - | TRBV28 | CASRTSGQPQHF | TGTGCCAGCAGGACAAGCGGTCAGCCCCAGCATTTT
- | 14 | TRBJ2-5 | - | TRBV14 | CASSQVLGQETQYF | TGTGCCAGCAGCCAGGTGCTCGGCCAAGAGACCCAGTACTTC
- | 15 | TRBJ1-1 | - | TRBV27 | CAQQKGEDGYTEAFF | TGTGCCCAGCAGAAAGGGGAGGATGGTTACACTGAAGCTTTCTTT
- | 16 | TRBJ2-1 | TRBD2 | TRBV5-4 | CASRQGLADSYNEQFF | TGTGCCAGCAGGCAGGGACTAGCAGACTCCTACAATGAGCAGTTCTTC
once | 18 | TRBJ2-3 | - | TRBV28 | CASSSVPASGVSPDTQYF | TGTGCCAGCAGTTCCGTTCCTGCTAGTGGGGTCTCCCCAGATACGCAGTATTTT
- | 15 | TRBJ2-7 | - | TRBV27 | CASSSGDRFPYEQYF | TGTGCCAGCAGTTCGGGGGACCGATTCCCCTACGAGCAGTACTTC
- | 14 | TRBJ2-5 | TRBD1 | TRBV11-2 | CASSPRTGGETQYF | TGTGCCAGCAGCCCTCGGACAGGGGGCGAGACCCAGTACTTC
- | 13 | TRBJ1-1 | TRBD1 | TRBV29-1 | CSVEIQGSTEAFF | TGCAGCGTTGAAATACAGGGGAGTACTGAAGCTTTCTTT
- | 13 | TRBJ2-2 | - | TRBV6-5 | CASSGLRTGELFF | TGTGCCAGCAGTGGACTACGCACCGGGGAGCTGTTTTTT
- | 11 | TRBJ2-1 | - | TRBV9 | CASHSPNEQFF | TGTGCCAGCCACTCCCCAAATGAGCAGTTCTTC
- | 14 | TRBJ2-5 | - | TRBV2 | CASSGREFQETQYF | TGTGCCAGCAGTGGAAGGGAATTCCAAGAGACCCAGTACTTC
- | 14 | TRBJ2-7 | TRBD2 | TRBV4-1 | CASRPLAGVGEQYF | TGCGCCAGCAGGCCTTTAGCGGGAGTCGGCGAGCAGTACTTC
- | 15 | TRBJ2-1 | TRBD2 | TRBV15 | CATSTGLARYNEQFF | TGTGCCACCAGCACGGGACTAGCGAGGTACAATGAGCAGTTCTTC
- | 11 | TRBJ2-7 | - | TRBV14 | CASSRVGVQYF | TGTGCCAGCAGCAGAGTGGGAGTGCAGTACTTC
- | 15 | TRBJ2-5 | TRBD2 | TRBV10-2 | CASLAGENLGETQYF | TGCGCCAGTCTAGCGGGAGAGAATCTCGGGGAGACCCAGTACTTC
- | 15 | TRBJ2-7 | - | TRBV30 | CAWSVPSQGNYEQYF | TGTGCCTGGAGTGTACCTTCTCAGGGCAACTACGAGCAGTACTTC
- | 15 | TRBJ2-7 | TRBD2 | TRBV6-5 | CASRRSSGRVNEQYF | TGTGCCAGCAGGAGGAGTAGCGGGAGAGTCAACGAGCAGTACTTC
- | 15 | TRBJ2-1 | TRBD2 | TRBV9 | CASSGWAGGSNEQFF | TGTGCCAGCAGCGGGTGGGCGGGAGGTAGTAATGAGCAGTTCTTC
- | 15 | TRBJ2-2 | - | TRBV7-2 | CASSHGHVNTGELFF | TGTGCCAGCAGCCACGGACACGTGAACACCGGGGAGCTGTTTTTT
- | 17 | TRBJ2-1 | - | TRBV6-1 | CASSEFFRGEEYNEQFF | TGTGCCAGCAGTGAATTCTTCAGGGGAGAGGAGTACAATGAGCAGTTCTTC
- | 16 | TRBJ2-3 | - | TRBV27 | CASRDYGETIGDTQYF | TGTGCCAGCAGGGACTATGGGGAAACGATTGGAGATACGCAGTATTTT
- | 16 | TRBJ1-5 | TRBD1 | TRBV28 | CASNRPGGYSNQPQHF | TGTGCCAGCAACCGACCAGGGGGTTATAGCAATCAGCCCCAGCATTTT
- | 14 | TRBJ2-1 | - | TRBV27 | CASSFGPEGNEQFF | TGTGCCAGCAGTTTCGGGCCCGAGGGGAATGAGCAGTTCTTC
- | 14 | TRBJ1-3 | - | TRBV14 | CASSQVGSGDPAIF | TGTGCCAGCAGCCAAGTGGGGTCAGGAGATCCAGCGATTTTT
- | 14 | TRBJ1-4 | TRBD1 | TRBV28 | CASSLKRQGEKLFF | TGTGCCAGCAGTTTAAAACGACAGGGAGAAAAACTGTTTTTT
- | 14 | TRBJ2-2 | - | TRBV6-6 | CASSNYRNTGELFF | TGTGCCAGCAGTAACTACAGGAACACCGGGGAGCTGTTTTTT
- | 14 | TRBJ1-4 | - | TRBV10-3 | CAISEGEEDEKLFF | TGTGCCATCAGTGAGGGGGAGGAGGATGAAAAACTGTTTTTT